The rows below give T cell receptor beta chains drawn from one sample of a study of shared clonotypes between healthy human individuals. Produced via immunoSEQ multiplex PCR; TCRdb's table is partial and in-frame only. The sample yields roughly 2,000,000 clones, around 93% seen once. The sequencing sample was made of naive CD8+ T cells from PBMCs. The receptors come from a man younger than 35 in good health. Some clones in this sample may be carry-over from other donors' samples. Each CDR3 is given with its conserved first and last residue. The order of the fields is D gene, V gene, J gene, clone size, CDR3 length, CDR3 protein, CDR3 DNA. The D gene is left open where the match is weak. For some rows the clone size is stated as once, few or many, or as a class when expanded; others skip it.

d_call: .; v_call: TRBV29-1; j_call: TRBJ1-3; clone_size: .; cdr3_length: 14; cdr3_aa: CSVKGRSLSNTIYF; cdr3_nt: TGCAGCGTTAAGGGCCGGTCCCTCTCAAACACCATATATTTT
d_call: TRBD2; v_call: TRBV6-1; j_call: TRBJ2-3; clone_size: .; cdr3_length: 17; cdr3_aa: CASSEAGRELGTDTQYF; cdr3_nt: TGTGCCAGCAGTGAAGCGGGGCGGGAGCTTGGCACAGATACGCAGTATTTT
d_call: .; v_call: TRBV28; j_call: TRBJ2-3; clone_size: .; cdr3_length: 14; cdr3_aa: CASKAYTGADTQYF; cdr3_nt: TGTGCCAGCAAGGCCTACACGGGGGCAGATACGCAGTATTTT
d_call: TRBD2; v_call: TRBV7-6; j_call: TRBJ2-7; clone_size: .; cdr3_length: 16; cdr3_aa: CASSFGTSESSYEQYF; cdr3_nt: TGTGCCAGCAGCTTTGGGACTAGCGAGAGCTCCTACGAGCAGTACTTC
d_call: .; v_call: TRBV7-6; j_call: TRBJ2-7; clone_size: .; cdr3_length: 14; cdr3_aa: CASSLAPATYEQYF; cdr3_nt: TGTGCCAGCAGCTTGGCCCCGGCAACCTACGAGCAGTACTTC
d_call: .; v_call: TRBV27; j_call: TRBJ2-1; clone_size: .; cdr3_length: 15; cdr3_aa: CASSLSVTAINEQFF; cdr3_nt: TGTGCCAGCAGTTTATCCGTGACAGCCATCAATGAGCAGTTCTTC
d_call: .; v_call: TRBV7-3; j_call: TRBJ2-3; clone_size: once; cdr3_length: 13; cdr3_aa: CASSLISTDTQYF; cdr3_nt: TGTGCCAGCAGCTTAATAAGCACAGATACGCAGTATTTT
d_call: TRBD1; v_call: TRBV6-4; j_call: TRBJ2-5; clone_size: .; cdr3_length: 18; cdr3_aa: CASITDRGRVVLQETQYF; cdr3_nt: TGTGCCAGCATTACGGACAGGGGGCGAGTAGTCCTCCAAGAGACCCAGTACTTC
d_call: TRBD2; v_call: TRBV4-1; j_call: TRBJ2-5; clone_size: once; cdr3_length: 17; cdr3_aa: CASSPRLAGGPSETQYF; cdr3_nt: TGCGCCAGCAGCCCCCGACTAGCGGGAGGGCCCTCGGAGACCCAGTACTTC
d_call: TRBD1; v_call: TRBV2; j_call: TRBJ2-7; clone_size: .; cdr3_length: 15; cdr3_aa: CASSGPGTGVYEQYF; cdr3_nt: TGTGCCAGCAGCGGCCCCGGGACAGGAGTTTACGAGCAGTACTTC
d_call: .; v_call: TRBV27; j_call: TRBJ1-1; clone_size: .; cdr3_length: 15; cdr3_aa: CASVSGWGVNTEAFF; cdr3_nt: TGTGCCAGTGTTTCGGGGTGGGGGGTGAACACTGAAGCTTTCTTT
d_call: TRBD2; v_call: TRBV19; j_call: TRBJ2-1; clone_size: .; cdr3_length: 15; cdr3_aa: CASSTWTSGGNEQFF; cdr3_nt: TGTGCCAGTAGTACTTGGACTAGCGGGGGGAATGAGCAGTTCTTC
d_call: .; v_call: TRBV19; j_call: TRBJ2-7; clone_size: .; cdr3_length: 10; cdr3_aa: CASSSYEQYF; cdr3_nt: TGTGCCAGTTCCTCCTACGAGCAGTACTTC